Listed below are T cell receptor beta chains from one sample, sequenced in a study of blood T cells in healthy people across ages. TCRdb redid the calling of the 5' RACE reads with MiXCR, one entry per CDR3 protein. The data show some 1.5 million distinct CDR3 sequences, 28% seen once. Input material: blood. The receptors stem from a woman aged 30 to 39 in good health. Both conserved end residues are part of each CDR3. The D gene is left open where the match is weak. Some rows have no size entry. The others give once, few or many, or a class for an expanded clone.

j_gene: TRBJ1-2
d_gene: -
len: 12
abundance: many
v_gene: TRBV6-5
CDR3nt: TGTGCCAGCACGAGGGGGGGTGATGGCTACACCTTC
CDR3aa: CASTRGGDGYTF

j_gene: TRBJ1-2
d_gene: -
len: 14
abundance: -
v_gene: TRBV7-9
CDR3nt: TGTGCCAGCAGCTTAAGTGGACGGGGAGGAGGCTACACCTTC
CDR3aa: CASSLSGRGGGYTF

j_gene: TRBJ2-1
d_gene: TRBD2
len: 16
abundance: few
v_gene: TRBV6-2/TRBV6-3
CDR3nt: TGTGCCAGCAGTTACAGGGGACTAGCGGGAGACAATGAGCAGTTCTTC
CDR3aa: CASSYRGLAGDNEQFF

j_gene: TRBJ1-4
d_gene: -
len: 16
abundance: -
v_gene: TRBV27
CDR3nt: TGTGCCAGCAGCCGGGCGAAGGGGGCAACTAATGAAAAACTGTTTTTT
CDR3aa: CASSRAKGATNEKLFF

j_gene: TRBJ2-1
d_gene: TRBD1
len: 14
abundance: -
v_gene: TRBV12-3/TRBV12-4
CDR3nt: TGTGCCAGCACCGGGACAGGGGTCTACAATGAGCAGTTCTTC
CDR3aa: CASTGTGVYNEQFF

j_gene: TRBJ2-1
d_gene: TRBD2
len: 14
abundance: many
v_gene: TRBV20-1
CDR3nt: TGCAGTGCTTTTCTAGCGGGCTTTAACAATGAGCAGTTCTTC
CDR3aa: CSAFLAGFNNEQFF

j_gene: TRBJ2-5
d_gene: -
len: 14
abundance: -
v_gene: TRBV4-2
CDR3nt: TGTGCCAGCAGCCAACCCGACCGGTGGGAGACCCAGTACTTC
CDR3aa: CASSQPDRWETQYF

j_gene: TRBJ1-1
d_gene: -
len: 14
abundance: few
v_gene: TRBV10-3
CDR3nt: TGTGCCATCAGTGGGACAGCACGGAACACTGAAGCTTTCTTT
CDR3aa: CAISGTARNTEAFF

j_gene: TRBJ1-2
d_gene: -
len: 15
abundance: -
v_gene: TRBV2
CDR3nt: TGTGCCAGCAGTGGACTTGGGGTCGAGTCCTATGGCTACACCTTC
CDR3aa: CASSGLGVESYGYTF

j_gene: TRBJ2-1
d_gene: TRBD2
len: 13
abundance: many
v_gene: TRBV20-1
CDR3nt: TGCAGTGCTCAAGGCGGGGGATACAATGAGCAGTTCTTC
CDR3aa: CSAQGGGYNEQFF

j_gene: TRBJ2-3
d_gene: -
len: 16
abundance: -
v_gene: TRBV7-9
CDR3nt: TGTGCCAGCAGCTTAGAAGGCTCGCGTGACACAGATACGCAGTATTTT
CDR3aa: CASSLEGSRDTDTQYF

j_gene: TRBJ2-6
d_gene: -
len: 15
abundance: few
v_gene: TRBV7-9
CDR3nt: TGTGCCAGCAGCGCTCTCAACTCTGGGGCCAACGTCCTGACTTTC
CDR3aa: CASSALNSGANVLTF

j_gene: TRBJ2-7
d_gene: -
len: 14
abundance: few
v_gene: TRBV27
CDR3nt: TGTGCCAGCAGTAGCCGGTCTGTTTCCTACGAGCAGTACTTC
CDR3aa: CASSSRSVSYEQYF

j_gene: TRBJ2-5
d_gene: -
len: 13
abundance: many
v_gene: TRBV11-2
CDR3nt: TGTGCCAGCAGCTTTAAAGGTCAAGAGACCCAGTACTTC
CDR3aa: CASSFKGQETQYF

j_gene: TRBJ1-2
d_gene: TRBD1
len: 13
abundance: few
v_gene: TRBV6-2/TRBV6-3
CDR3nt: TGTGCCAGCAGTTACTCGGACAGGGAAGGCTACACCTTC
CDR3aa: CASSYSDREGYTF

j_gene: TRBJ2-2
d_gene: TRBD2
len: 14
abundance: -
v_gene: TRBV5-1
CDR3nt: TGCGCCAGCACCGCTAGCGGGGACAGCGGGGAGCTGTTTTTT
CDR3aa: CASTASGDSGELFF

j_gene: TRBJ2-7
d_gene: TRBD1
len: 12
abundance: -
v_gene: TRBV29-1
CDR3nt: TGCAGCGTTGCCAGGGGGCTAGGCGAGCAGTACTTC
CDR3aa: CSVARGLGEQYF

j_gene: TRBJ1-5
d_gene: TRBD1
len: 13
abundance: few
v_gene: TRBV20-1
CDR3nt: TGCAGTGCCGCCGACAGGGGCAATCAGCCCCAGCATTTT
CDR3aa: CSAADRGNQPQHF

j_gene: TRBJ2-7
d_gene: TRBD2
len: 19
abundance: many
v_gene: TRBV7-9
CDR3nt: TGTGCCAGCAGCGCGATCGGGACTAGCGGGAGTTATAGGTCCTACGAGCAGTACTTC
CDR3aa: CASSAIGTSGSYRSYEQYF

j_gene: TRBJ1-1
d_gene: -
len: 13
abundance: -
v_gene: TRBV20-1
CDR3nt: TGCAGTGCAGGGCCACCCATGAACACTGAAGCTTTCTTT
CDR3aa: CSAGPPMNTEAFF

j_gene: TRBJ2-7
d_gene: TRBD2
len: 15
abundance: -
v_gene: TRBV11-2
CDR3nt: TGTGCCAGCAGCCCTACAAGACTAGCGGTCTACGATCAGTACTTC
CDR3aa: CASSPTRLAVYDQYF

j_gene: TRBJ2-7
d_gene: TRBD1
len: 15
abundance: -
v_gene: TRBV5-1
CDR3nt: TGCGCCAGCAGCCCCCTGGGGACAGGGGTCAACGAGCAGTACTTC
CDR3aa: CASSPLGTGVNEQYF

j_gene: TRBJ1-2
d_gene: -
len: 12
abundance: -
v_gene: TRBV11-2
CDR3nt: TGTGCCAGCAGCTTAGTAGCGGGGGGCTACACCTTC
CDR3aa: CASSLVAGGYTF

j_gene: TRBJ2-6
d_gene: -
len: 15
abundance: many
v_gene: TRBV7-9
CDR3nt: TGTGCCAGCACCCAAAGGGGAGCTGGGGCCAACGTCCTGACTTTC
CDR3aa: CASTQRGAGANVLTF

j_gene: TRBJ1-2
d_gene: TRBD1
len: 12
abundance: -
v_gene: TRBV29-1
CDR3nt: TGCAGCGCCAACCGGGACAGCTATGGCTACACCTTC
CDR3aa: CSANRDSYGYTF

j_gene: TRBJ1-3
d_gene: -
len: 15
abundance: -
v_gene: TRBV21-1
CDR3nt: TGTGCCAGCACCGACAGGGGCTATTCTGGAAACACCATATATTTT
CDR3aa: CASTDRGYSGNTIYF

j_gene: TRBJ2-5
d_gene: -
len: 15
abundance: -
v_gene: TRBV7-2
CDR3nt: TGTGCCAGCAGCTTATCGCTTGGGGAATGGGAGACCCAGTACTTC
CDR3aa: CASSLSLGEWETQYF

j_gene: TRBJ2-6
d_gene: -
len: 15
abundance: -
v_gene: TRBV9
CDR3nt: TGTGCCAGCAGCCCCTCGGGTACTGGGGCCAACGTCCTGACTTTC
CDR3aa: CASSPSGTGANVLTF

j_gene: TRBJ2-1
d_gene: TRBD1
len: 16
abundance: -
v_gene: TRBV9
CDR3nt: TGTGCCAGCAGCGTAGGGGACAGGGTGCATAGCAATGAGCAGTTCTTC
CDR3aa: CASSVGDRVHSNEQFF

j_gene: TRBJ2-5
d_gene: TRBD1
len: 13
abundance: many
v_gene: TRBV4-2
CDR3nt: TGTGCCAGCAGCCGGACCAGGGGGGAGACCCAGTACTTC
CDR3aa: CASSRTRGETQYF

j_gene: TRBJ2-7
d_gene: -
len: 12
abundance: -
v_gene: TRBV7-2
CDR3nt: TGTGCCAGCAGCTTAAAAGGCAGCGAGCAGTACTTC
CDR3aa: CASSLKGSEQYF

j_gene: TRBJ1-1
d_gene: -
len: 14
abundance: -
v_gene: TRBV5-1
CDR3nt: TGCGCCAGCAGACTCGGGGAGTTGAACACTGAAGCTTTCTTT
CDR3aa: CASRLGELNTEAFF

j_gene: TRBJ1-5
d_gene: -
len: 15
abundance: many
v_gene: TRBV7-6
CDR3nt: TGTGCCAGCAGCTTCGGAACAGGGAGCAATCAGCCCCAGCATTTT
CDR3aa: CASSFGTGSNQPQHF

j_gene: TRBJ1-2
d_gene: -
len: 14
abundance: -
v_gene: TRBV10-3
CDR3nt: TGTGCCATCAGTGAGGCCCAGGGTAGGAATGGCTACACCTTC
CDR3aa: CAISEAQGRNGYTF

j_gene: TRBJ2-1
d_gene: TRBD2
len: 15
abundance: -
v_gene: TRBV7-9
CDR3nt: TGTGCCAGCAGCTTCGGGCTAGCGGGAGCGGATGAGCAGTTCTTC
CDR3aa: CASSFGLAGADEQFF

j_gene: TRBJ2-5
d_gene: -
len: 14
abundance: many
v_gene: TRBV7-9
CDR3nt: TGTGCCAGCAGCTTAGCGGTTCAGGGGGAGACCCAGTACTTC
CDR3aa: CASSLAVQGETQYF

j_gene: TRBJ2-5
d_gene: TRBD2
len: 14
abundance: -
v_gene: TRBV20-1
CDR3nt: TGCAGTGCCCCCGGGACTAGCGAACCTGAGACCCAGTACTTC
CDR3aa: CSAPGTSEPETQYF